The 21 T cell receptor beta chains presented below share a single source sample, sequenced in a study of siplizumab effects on memory and regulatory T cells (dated by TCRdb to the late 2010s). Library creation used the immunoSEQ multiplex PCR assay. The source is immuneACCESS, and TCRdb retained only in-frame sequences with V and J called. Part of the clones is not carried over; for the studies checked, unresolved V genes explain less than half of this, and the remainder is unexplained. This sample gives over 95,000 clones in total; roughly 95% of them show up just once. The biggest ten clones account for over 0.15% of the sample. Sequenced input: non-Treg CD4+ T cells sorted from blood. Sample cell subset or site, as interpreted from the label and publication: FACS-sorted unstimulated CD4+ non-regulatory T cells. These receptors originate from a human donor in good health.

The chain links TRBV10-3 to TRBJ2-1; 7 bases align to TRBD2. Germline assignment: CDR1 ENHRY and CDR2 SYGVKD. With V trimmed by 6 bases and J by 6 bases, 11 bases remained unmatched. The CDR3 sequence is 15 residues long. CDR3: CAISPGSGSGNEQFF. CDR3 in DNA: TGTGCCATCAGCCCCGGTAGCGGGTCGGGCAATGAGCAGTTCTTC.

The chain employs TRBV6-4 and TRBJ1-2, with D possibly matching TRBD1 (5 bases). The CDR3 is made up of 14 amino acids. Germline values: CDR1 MRHNA, CDR2 SNTAGT. The V gene lost 0 bases and the J gene lost 6 bases, with 11 bases spanning the gap. The chain's CDR3 is CASSDSKRGHGYTF. The CDR3 DNA follows: TGTGCCAGCAGTGACTCTAAAAGGGGACATGGCTACACCTTC.

Notes on this clone: This sample includes further DNA sequences coding for the same CDR3. This rearrangement joins TRBV18 to TRBJ1-1, with no clear D. The CDR3 extends over 13 amino acids. Trimming stripped 3 bases from V and 0 bases from J, with 5 bases between. Germline V CDR1 and CDR2: KGHSH, LQKENI. The CDR3 DNA reads TGTGCCAGCTCACCGGGCTTGAACACTGAAGCTTTCTTT. Translating gives CASSPGLNTEAFF.

The chain has TRBV18 and TRBJ2-5; D gene ambiguous. Germline CDR1 KGHSH, CDR2 LQKENI. V was shortened by 6 bases and J by 4 bases, with 15 bases between the two germline ends. There are 14 residues in the CDR3. The CDR3, as DNA: TGTGCCAGCTCCCACACTCACACGACAGAGACCCAGTACTTC. Translating gives CASSHTHTTETQYF.

V usage is TRBV19 and J usage is TRBJ1-3; D possibly corresponds to TRBD1 (6 bases). The V gene's germline CDR1 is LNHDA and CDR2 SQIVND (reference sequence). This CDR3 spans 19 amino acids. V lost 4 bases to trimming and J lost 1 base, with 23 bases between them. As DNA, the CDR3 is TGTGCCAGTAGTAGAACAGGGACTCCTCTTTCTAGGTCTGGAAACACCATATATTTT. This codes for CASSRTGTPLSRSGNTIYF. Drawing the rest from reference TRBV19 and TRBJ1-3, the complete variable domain is DGGITQSPKYLFRKEGQNVTLSCEQNLNHDAMYWYRQDPGQGLRLIYYSQIVNDFQKGDIAEGYSVSREKKESFPLTVTSAQKNPTAFYLCASSRTGTPLSRSGNTIYFGEGSWLTVV.

The chain couples TRBV5-4 to TRBJ2-1; TRBD2 agrees at 12 bases. The CDR3 covers 15 residues. Germline V gene sequence: CDR1 SGHNT, CDR2 YYREEE (reference sequence). V lost 2 bases to trimming and J lost 5 bases; unmatched junction nucleotides: 2. For the CDR3, the DNA is TGTGCCAGCAGCTTTGGACTAGCGGGGAACAATGAGCAGTTCTTC. Translating it yields CASSFGLAGNNEQFF. Full variable domain (outside the CDR3, taken from reference TRBV5-4 and TRBJ2-1): ETGVTQSPTHLIKTRGQQVTLRCSSQSGHNTVSWYQQALGQGPQFIFQYYREEENGRGNFPPRFSGLQFPNYSSELNVNALELDDSALYLCASSFGLAGNNEQFFGPGTRLTVL.

V gene TRBV2 combines with J gene TRBJ1-3; 8 bases map to TRBD1. The CDR3 runs 14 residues. Germline V gene sequence: CDR1 SNHLY, CDR2 FYNNEI. J lost 0 bases, V lost 8 bases, and 3 bases had no gene match. The CDR3 sequence is CASGTGPSGNTIYF. Written as DNA, the CDR3 is TGTGCCAGCGGGACAGGCCCCTCTGGAAACACCATATATTTT.

The rearrangement links TRBV6-5 to TRBJ1-1; 12 nucleotides agree with TRBD1. After removal of 0 bases from V and 11 bases from J, the junction contained 10 bases not matched to a gene. The germline V gene has CDR1 MNHEY and CDR2 SVGAGI. The CDR3 loop spans 16 amino acids. The CDR3 DNA sequence: TGTGCCAGCAGTTACTCTACGGGACAGGGGGCGCGTGAGGCTTTCTTT. Amino acids: CASSYSTGQGAREAFF.

The table lists this clone with a count of one. V is TRBV19 and J is TRBJ1-5, with D perhaps TRBD1 (5 bases). This CDR3 spans 16 amino acids. Trimming took off 4 bases at V and 3 bases at J, with 16 bases between the two ends. CDR1 is LNHDA and CDR2 is SQIVND in the germline V gene (reference sequence). The DNA for the CDR3 is TGTGCCAGTAGTACCTACCGGAGCGGGACCAATCAGCCCCAGCATTTT. It specifies CASSTYRSGTNQPQHF.

The genes are TRBV30 and TRBJ1-6; a weak D match, TRBD1 (5 bases). Germline CDR1 and CDR2: GTSNPN and SVGIG (reference sequence). This CDR3 is 12 amino acids long. CDR3 region: CGGAELNSPLHF. The CDR3 DNA is TGTGGTGGGGCAGAGCTTAATTCACCCCTCCACTTT.

This chain uses TRBV6-6 with TRBJ2-7; 10 bases are a match to TRBD1. Trimming at V came to 5 bases and at J to 4 bases, leaving 8 bases not matched to a gene. The germline gives CDR1 MNHNY, CDR2 SVGAGI (reference sequence). The CDR3 runs 15 residues. CDR3 DNA sequence: TGTGCCAGCAGTCCCCCGACAGGGGGCTTGTACGAGCAGTACTTC. Translation: CASSPPTGGLYEQYF.

The V and J genes are TRBV19 and TRBJ1-2, with TRBD1 matching over 7 bases. CDR1 LNHDA and CDR2 SQIVND come from the germline V gene (reference sequence). Trimming at V came to 9 bases and at J to 4 bases, leaving 5 bases not matched to a gene. The CDR3 length is 12 residues. CDR3 amino acids: CASLQGPYGYTF. The CDR3 coding sequence is TGTGCCAGCCTACAGGGGCCCTATGGCTACACCTTC.

The chain combines TRBV7-2 with TRBJ2-1; D is unresolved. Trimming pared 1 base from V and 3 bases from J, leaving 7 bases between. The CDR3 loop spans 14 amino acids. Germline V gene data show CDR1 as SGHTA and CDR2 as FQGNSA. CDR3 coding DNA: TGTGCCAGCAGCTTAGTAGGCGGCTACAATGAGCAGTTCTTC. Translation: CASSLVGGYNEQFF.

The V and J genes are TRBV7-8 and TRBJ2-2; a possible D gene is TRBD1 (5 bases). Germline loops: CDR1 SGHVS, CDR2 FQNEAQ. V was trimmed by 0 bases and J by 8 bases, leaving 10 bases between them. The CDR3 covers 14 residues. The CDR3 is CASSLAQGSGELFF. The DNA for the CDR3 is TGTGCCAGCAGCTTAGCCCAGGGCAGTGGGGAGCTGTTTTTT.

The chain employs TRBV7-9 and TRBJ2-3, with 11 positions matching TRBD2. The CDR3 loop spans 16 amino acids. With 5 bases clipped from V and 2 bases from J, the junction kept 6 bases outside the gene matches. Germline assignment: CDR1 SEHNR and CDR2 FQNEAQ (reference sequence). CDR3 residues: CASSRMTSGATDTQYF. CDR3 coding DNA: TGTGCCAGCAGCCGCATGACTAGCGGGGCCACAGATACGCAGTATTTT.

J is TRBJ1-6 and V is TRBV19; D call uncertain. The CDR3 runs to 15 residues. The germline V gene has CDR1 LNHDA and CDR2 SQIVND (reference sequence). Trimming pared 0 bases from V and 6 bases from J, leaving 9 bases between. The CDR3, as DNA: TGTGCCAGTAGTATAGACAGGTTGGGTAATTCACCCCTCCACTTT. It translates to CASSIDRLGNSPLHF.

V is TRBV27 and J is TRBJ2-5; 7 bases fit TRBD2. V trimming: 2 bases; J trimming: 5 bases; junction bases outside the gene matches: 8. The CDR3 is made up of 15 amino acids. Germline lookup yields CDR1 MNHEY and CDR2 SMNVEV (reference sequence). DNA for the CDR3: TGTGCCAGCAGTTTAGGACTAGTTCCAGGGGAGACCCAGTACTTC. As protein: CASSLGLVPGETQYF.

This clone occurred once. The rearrangement joins TRBV7-3 to TRBJ2-2; TRBD1 agrees at 9 bases. The V gene end was trimmed by 4 bases and the J gene end by 1 base; junction bases not matched to a gene: 4. The CDR3 is made up of 16 amino acids. Germline V gives CDR1 SGHTA, CDR2 FQGTGA. CDR3 loop: CASSSPGQGNTGELFF. For the CDR3, the DNA is TGTGCCAGCAGCTCTCCGGGACAGGGGAACACCGGGGAGCTGTTTTTT.

This clone was found a few times. The genes are TRBV5-6 and TRBJ2-2; D not resolved. V lost 1 base and J lost 1, with 8 bases in between. The CDR3 has 15 amino acids. The germline gives CDR1 SGHDT, CDR2 YYEEEE. The CDR3 DNA is TGTGCCAGCAGCTTGTCCACAGAGAACACCGGGGAGCTGTTTTTT. It specifies CASSLSTENTGELFF.

V gene TRBV6-5 combines with J gene TRBJ1-2, with D possibly matching TRBD1 (5 bases). The CDR3 contains 14 residues. V was shortened by 5 bases and J by 8 bases, with 18 bases between the two germline ends. CDR1 is MNHEY, CDR2 SVGAGI, per germline. Here the CDR3 DNA reads TGTGCCAGCAGTCCCTCGGGGCAGTTCGGCGGCTACACCTTC. It specifies CASSPSGQFGGYTF.

This chain joins TRBV7-2 and TRBJ1-3, with D maybe TRBD1 (6 bases). The CDR3 has 14 residues. V was clipped by 5 bases and J by 2 bases, with 10 bases between them. CDR1 and CDR2 from the germline V gene are SGHTA and FQGNSA. CDR3 sequence: CASSDYRAGNTIYF. DNA for the CDR3: TGTGCCAGCAGCGACTACAGGGCTGGAAACACCATATATTTT.